The 6 T cell receptor beta chains below come from one sample, sequenced in a study of shared clonotypes between healthy human individuals. The assay was immunoSEQ multiplex PCR, and TCRdb's table has in-frame clones only and misses some. The sample gives about 770,000 clones, roughly 72% of which show up once; more than 1.5% is in the top ten. The material sequenced was memory CD4+ T cells sorted from blood. Specified subset: CD45RA-negative fraction. These receptors all stem from a woman in her 30s in good health.

This clone was seen ten or more times. The CDR3 bases are TGTGCCACCTCTTTCTTGCAGGGGATAACCGGGGATACGCAGTATTTT. Translated, it gives CATSFLQGITGDTQYF. This chain uses TRBV15 with TRBJ2-3, with D possibly TRBD1 on 6 matching bases. This CDR3 is 16 amino acids long. The germline gives CDR1 LNHNV, CDR2 YYDKDF (reference sequence). V was pared by 8 bases and J by 6 bases, with 24 bases between.

J is TRBJ2-7 and V is TRBV11-2, with unresolved D. V lost 5 bases and J 0 bases, leaving 11 bases between the germline ends. The CDR3 is 14 amino acids. Per germline, CDR1 SGHAT and CDR2 FQNNGV. The CDR3 loop reads CASSTTPSSYEQYF. The DNA of the CDR3 is TGTGCCAGCAGCACGACCCCGAGCTCCTACGAGCAGTACTTC.

This clone was detected many times. The CDR3 DNA is TGTGCCAGCAGTGAATCAGTGGTTTGGCAGGGACTCACCTTC. Translating gives CASSESVVWQGLTF. The rearrangement links TRBV2 to TRBJ1-2; D might be TRBD1 (5 bases). Per germline, CDR1 SNHLY and CDR2 FYNNEI. CDR3 length: 14 amino acids. Trimming took 2 bases from V and 13 from J, leaving 20 bases between them.

This clone occurred a few times. V is TRBV5-4 and J is TRBJ2-3, with 11 bases lining up with TRBD2. With 3 bases clipped from V and 5 bases from J, the junction kept 2 bases outside the gene matches. From germline, CDR1 is SGHNT and CDR2 YYREEE (reference sequence). The CDR3 is made up of 14 amino acids. For the CDR3, the DNA is TGTGCCAGCAGCTCTGGACTAGCGGGAGATACGCAGTATTTT. This encodes CASSSGLAGDTQYF.

The V gene is TRBV19, the J gene TRBJ2-5; D is undetermined. CDR3 size: 11 residues. Germline values: CDR1 LNHDA, CDR2 SQIVND (reference sequence). V was clipped by 3 bases and J by 5 bases, with 4 bases between them. The CDR3 DNA is TGTGCCAGTAGTATGAGGGAGACCCAGTACTTC. Translated, it gives CASSMRETQYF.

This clone has only a few counts. The CDR3 nucleotides read TGCGCCAGCAGCCAGTCCGGGACAGGGACTGAAAAACTGTTTTTT. This translates into CASSQSGTGTEKLFF. The V call is TRBV4-1, the J call TRBJ1-4; 9 bases line up with TRBD1. The germline CDR1 and CDR2 sequences are MGHRA and YSYEKL. This CDR3 is 15 amino acids long. V shed 3 bases, J shed 7 bases, and the junction held 6 bases outside the gene matches.